The following is a T cell receptor beta chain sequence with its context. Its antigen is unidentified. Trimming stripped 5 bases from V and 7 bases from J, with 17 bases between. Germline V gene data show CDR1 as SGHTA and CDR2 as FQGNSA. The CDR3 has 14 residues. These data originate in a study of beta chain features in type 1 diabetes. Study outcomes and limitations: Across all four CD4+ subsets, people with type 1 diabetes showed modestly shorter TCRB CDR3s. Naive, central memory and Treg TCRB repertoires seemed to resemble each other more closely in patients than they did in healthy donors.

Expressed TCRB transcripts were sequenced after all isolated RNA was converted to cDNA. Profiling relied on immunoSEQ multiplex PCR, and the TCRdb table lists in-frame clones only, not all of them. The sample records about 280,000 clones, approximately 16% being singletons. Sequencing was performed on naive CD4+ T cells from blood. The clonotype was recovered from a young man with type 1 diabetes. V and J are TRBV7-2 and TRBJ2-5; a possible D gene is TRBD2 (6 bases). The CDR3 reads CASSQGLGVGTQYF. The CDR3 DNA follows: TGTGCCAGCAGCCAGGGACTGGGGGTCGGGACCCAGTACTTC.